This T cell receptor (beta chain) was identified during a study of cytomegalovirus exposure and HLA in healthy donors (dated by TCRdb to about 2017). Some background on the complete study: An earlier analysis of several hundred of the donors reported 250 to 350 Gb of sequence data and around 120 million unique TCR beta sequences from about 200 million T cells. Approximately 330 gigabases of sequencing data and 70 million to 100 million unique TCR sequences made up an early release that covered several hundred HLA-typed donors. Of the roughly 400 genotyped donors, around 81% fell in the genetic ancestry cluster associated with self-reported Caucasian donors. The aim of the study was to test whether cataloging public T cell receptors could identify signatures of past pathogen exposure. The study used immunosequencing to profile the T cell repertoires of 666 subjects and linked those repertoires to cytomegalovirus serostatus. A separate validation cohort of some 130 different subjects was used in addition to the roughly 670-subject first cohort. The study combined high-throughput TCR immunosequencing, statistical association of individual TCRs with disease status, and machine learning to predict cytomegalovirus infection status. A later analysis re-analyzed previously published TCR beta repertoires from approximately 670 donors and added high-resolution HLA genotyping to study TCR occurrence patterns. Rather than using new phenotypic data, the later analysis identified candidate immune exposures from TCR beta sequences and from how often those sequences occurred across donors. To decide whether each TCR beta V gene segment behaved as functional or pseudogenic, an earlier analysis of some 580 of the donors relied on high-throughput TCR beta sequencing. Donor age, sex, ethnicity and CMV serostatus were collected together with the repertoire data. A later genetic analysis took genome-wide SNP genotypes for about 55% of the 666 donors and used that subset as a discovery cohort. All discovery cohort repertoires had been generated using a single sequencing platform. HLA typing included class I and class II loci at four-digit resolution. The number of typed donors differed by locus: roughly 629-630 for A, B, C, DRB1 and DQB1; roughly 510 for DQA1; 606 for DPA1; and around 470 for DPB1. Because of strong linkage in the cohort, five DR-DQ haplotypes were treated as single units for association and clustering. Among about 360 genotyped donors of the cohort, an average of roughly 240,000 unique TCR beta nucleotide sequences were sequenced per donor, roughly 18% of them non-productive.

This clone appeared a few times. Which antigen it targets is not known. The record has no base qualities; no much larger clone is one base away. Receptor libraries were prepared by the immunoSEQ multiplex PCR assay. For the multiplex PCR, a mixture combining 60 forward primers for TCR Vbeta segments and 13 reverse primers for TCR Jbeta segments was used. Amplification of the CDR3 region of rearranged TCR beta genes was performed with a multiplex PCR assay on genomic DNA. The amplified TCR beta libraries were sequenced on the Illumina HiSeq System as 87-base-pair reads. Regarding the original processing steps: A later analysis counted about 80 million unique TCR beta chains across the 640 or so repertoires, and some 11 million of these chains were shared by at least two donors. Raw reads were error-corrected and collapsed into unique sequences with a nearest-neighbor algorithm that merged closely related sequences to remove PCR and sequencing errors. V, D and J gene segments were assigned by aligning CDR3 sequences to IMGT reference sequences. For a sequence to be retained, at least a six-nucleotide match to both a V gene segment and a J gene segment was required. Rearrangements were called productive when the CDR3 lacked stop codons and stayed in frame with V and J; all others were non-productive. Following IMGT convention, CDR3 was defined as the stretch from the second conserved V-encoded cysteine to the conserved J-encoded phenylalanine. In an earlier analysis of 500 to 650 of the donors, sequences lacking an unambiguous match to a single V gene segment were excluded. An earlier analysis of over 450 of the donors classified V segments as functional when productive rearrangements were above 56.7% and as segregating when the standard deviation between donors was above 5%. A statistical classification framework was built for diagnosing cytomegalovirus status from the catalog of TCR beta chain sequences. V and J gene assignment, in a later analysis, came from comparing TCR nucleotide sequences with IMGT/GENE-DB human TR gene sequences. Using the TCRdist pipeline, a later analysis assigned CDR3 sequences along with most-parsimonious VDJ recombination scenarios. In a later analysis, each TCR beta chain was defined by its CDR3 amino acid sequence together with its V-gene family, and reads lacking a unique V-gene family were excluded. In a later analysis, 500 to 650 highly shared, low-generation-probability nucleotide sequences were removed to address suspected cross-contamination and a sequencing artifact. For each public chain, a later analysis derived a clonal expansion index from normalized ranks of inferred template counts within each repertoire. Generation probabilities in a later analysis came from a VDJ recombination model fitted to out-of-frame rearrangements, and those results were checked against IGoR. A later analysis scored TCR-TCR, TCR-HLA and TCR-CMV co-occurrence with hypergeometric tests, applying a repertoire-size bias correction to TCR pairs. To estimate false discovery rates, a later analysis permuted the HLA or CMV assignments 20 times. A later analysis grouped co-occurring TCRs with DBSCAN, adding TCRdist sequence similarity when clustering within HLA-allele-positive subsets. For co-occurrence clustering, repertoires with fewer than 30,000 or more than 120,000 public chains were excluded, along with roughly 5 repertoires with anomalous nucleotide sharing. TCRdb retrieved this table from immuneACCESS and kept in-frame rearrangements only. Not all clones are present; in checked studies, unresolved V genes account for under half, and no reason is known for the remainder. That table gives V, J and clone size, and the DNA gave D and trimming. The sample table shows around 170,000 clones, and 75% to 90% are seen once. The ten largest account for roughly 6.7% of the sample.

A distance of 29 bases separates the germline ends of V and J, which lose 0 bases and 2 bases respectively. For CDR1 and CDR2, the germline V gene lists LGHNA and YSLEER. From the cysteine through the phenylalanine, the CDR3 covers 21 amino acids. The DNA shown is the 63-base CDR3, in frame from base 1. The investigation overall reported the following: Compared with the roughly 670-donor mean, donors in an Asian-associated ancestry cluster had fewer N-insertions in productive TCRs, according to a later genetic analysis. A later genetic analysis associated a missense DCLRE1C variant with V-gene and J-gene trimming of TCR beta chains, and an independent cohort replicated the association. A later analysis found that TCR association rates varied across HLA loci, with DRB1 alleles showing the most associated TCRs and HLA-C alleles the fewest. A further reported finding was that TCR beta sequences accurately predicted the HLA-A and HLA-B alleles for most subjects in the first cohort. In this cohort, only TCR beta chains were sequenced, and detectable features were limited by the absence of alpha or paired-chain data. Cytomegalovirus status was reported to be diagnosed by the classifier with high specificity and sensitivity in both the original and validation cohorts. When HLA alleles, especially DR and DQ, strongly co-occurred, TCR associations were difficult to assign to individual alleles. CMV serostatus was the only immune exposure information available for the cohort. A few of the identified cytomegalovirus-associated TCR beta chains were confirmed in vitro to be specific for cytomegalovirus antigens. Because counts were too low, more than 15 rarely observed V segments, including chromosome 9 orphons, were left out of the earlier analysis of a few hundred of the donors. The 87-base-pair reads could not distinguish some IMGT-functional V segments, including TRBV6-2 and TRBV6-3, so those segments were excluded. According to a later analysis, parvovirus B19, influenza, CMV and Epstein-Barr virus appeared linked to several top co-occurrence clusters. A later analysis found that HLA-associated TCR beta chains were more clonally expanded and had lower generation probabilities than equally common non-associated chains. At a false discovery rate of 0.05, a later analysis linked fewer than 20,000 TCR beta sequences to specific HLA alleles. The sequencing pipeline was judged likely to have produced a cluster of highly shared sequence variants as a technical artifact. The study listed 164 TCR beta chains as associated with cytomegalovirus. It was suggested by the authors that the approach could potentially be generalized to other disease states and immunological phenotypes. Most TCR sequences were seen in very few donors, while some public TCRs were found in many individuals. Because HLA typing was unavailable for some donors at each locus, only the typed subset was used in association tests. Presence/absence analyses assumed roughly uniform sequencing depth across donors, an assumption that may not hold. A later analysis found that most CMV-associated TCR beta chains appeared HLA-restricted, with HLA associations seemingly driven largely by CMV exposure. In an earlier analysis of over 550 of the donors, most TCR beta V segments were observed in productive rearrangements about 87% or about 30% of the time, broadly matching IMGT annotations. Correlated functional status among segregating V segments might be attributable to linkage disequilibrium, but an unknown experimental factor could not be ruled out.

The cohort consisted of 650 to 850 healthy bone marrow donors. All cohort members were sampled while nominally healthy, although unrecorded immune exposures were likely present. The donor tested CMV seropositive and was one of the 289 seropositive cohort members. Each donor provided a peripheral blood sample, and peripheral blood mononuclear cells were used for TCR beta sequencing. Genomic DNA extraction from the blood cell samples was performed with the Qiagen DNeasy Blood Extraction Kit. Material for sequencing was PBMCs. The sequence links TRBV4-3 to TRBJ2-7; matching of 7 bases hints at TRBD2 as the D gene. This clonotype was obtained from a man aged 35 to 55 in good health and CMV-seropositive. Read as DNA, the sequence is TGCGCCAGCAGCCAAGATCTATGGGGGGGGGCGGACAGAGTCTACACCTACGAGCAGTACTTC. The translation is CASSQDLWGGADRVYTYEQYF.